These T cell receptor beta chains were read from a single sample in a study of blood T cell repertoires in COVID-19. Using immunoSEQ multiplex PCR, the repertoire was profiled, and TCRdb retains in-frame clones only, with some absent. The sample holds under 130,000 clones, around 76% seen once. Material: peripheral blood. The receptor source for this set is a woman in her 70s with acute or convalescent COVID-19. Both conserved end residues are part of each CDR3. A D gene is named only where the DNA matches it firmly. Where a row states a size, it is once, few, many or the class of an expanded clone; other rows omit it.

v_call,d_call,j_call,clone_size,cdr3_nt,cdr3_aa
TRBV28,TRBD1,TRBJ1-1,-,TGTGCCAGCAGTGGACGTAGACAGGGGGGGACTGAAGCTTTCTTT,CASSGRRQGGTEAFF
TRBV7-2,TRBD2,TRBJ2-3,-,TGTGCCAGCAGCTTATTTACTAGCGGACACGCCCCAGATACGCAGTATTTT,CASSLFTSGHAPDTQYF
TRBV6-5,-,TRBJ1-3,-,TGTGCCAGCAGTTCTGGGGGCAATGGAAACACCATATATTTT,CASSSGGNGNTIYF
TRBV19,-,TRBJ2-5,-,TGTGCCAGTAGTGGGTGGGGAGATCGGCAAGAGACCCAGTACTTC,CASSGWGDRQETQYF
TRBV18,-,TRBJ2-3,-,TGTGCCAGCTCACCACCGAGTGGCACAGATACGCAGTATTTT,CASSPPSGTDTQYF
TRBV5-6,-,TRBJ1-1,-,TGTGCCAGCAGCTTCTACAGATCCACTGAAGCTTTCTTT,CASSFYRSTEAFF
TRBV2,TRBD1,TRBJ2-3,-,TGTGCCAGCAGTCCCGGGACAGGGGCCACAGATACGCAGTATTTT,CASSPGTGATDTQYF
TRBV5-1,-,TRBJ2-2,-,TGCGCCAGCAGCCCGGGACACACTAACACCGGGGAGCTGTTTTTT,CASSPGHTNTGELFF
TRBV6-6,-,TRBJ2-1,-,TGTGCCAGCAGCGCCGGCGCGGGGACCTACAATGAGCAGTTCTTC,CASSAGAGTYNEQFF
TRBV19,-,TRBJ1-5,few,TGTGCCAGTAGTCAGATGCTTAGCAATCAGCCCCAGCATTTT,CASSQMLSNQPQHF
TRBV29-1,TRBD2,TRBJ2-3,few,TGCAGCGTTACGGGGACTAGCGGGCGCACAGATACGCAGTATTTT,CSVTGTSGRTDTQYF